This T cell receptor beta chain comes out of a study of T cells after yellow fever vaccination. Many counts were recorded for this clonotype. TCRdb used MiXCR to reprocess the 5' RACE reads, holding one entry per CDR3 protein. The data show a few hundred thousand distinct CDR3 sequences, approximately 3.9% seen once. This specimen consisted of PBMCs, obtained 5 days after the yellow fever booster vaccination. The receptor comes from a man between 18 and 35 years old who received the YFV17D yellow fever vaccine.

Written as DNA, the CDR3 is TGTGCCATCAGTATTGGCCGGGAATGGAACACCGGGGAGCTGTTTTTT. Its translation: CAISIGREWNTGELFF. The chain carries TRBV10-3 and TRBJ2-2, with D possibly TRBD2 on 5 matching bases. The germline V gene has CDR1 ENHRY and CDR2 SYGVKD. Trimming shortened V by 5 bases and J by 1 base, and 14 bases separated the two germline ends. This CDR3 has 16 residues.